What follows are 27 T cell receptor beta chains derived from one specimen sequenced in a study of blood T cell repertoires in COVID-19. Sequenced by immunoSEQ multiplex PCR; TCRdb stores in-frame clones only, minus some. The repertoire holds approximately 120,000 clones, with around nine tenths as singletons. Sequences were obtained from peripheral blood. The receptors were gathered from a woman older than 75 with acute or convalescent COVID-19.

This chain uses TRBV7-2 with TRBJ1-3, with D perhaps TRBD1 (6 bases). This CDR3 contains 16 residues. The V end was cut by 3 bases, the J end by 3 bases, with 15 bases between. Germline CDR1 is SGHTA and CDR2 is FQGNSA. As DNA, the CDR3 is TGTGCCAGCAGCTTGAACAGGGCGGAAGTTGGAAACACCATATATTTT. This translates into CASSLNRAEVGNTIYF.

Comments on this clone: The sample holds other DNA sequences that translate to the same CDR3. The chain has TRBV7-2 and TRBJ2-1; TRBD1 matches at 9 bases. Per the germline V gene, CDR1 is SGHTA and CDR2 is FQGNSA. With 4 bases clipped from V and 1 base from J, the junction kept 2 bases outside the gene matches. The CDR3 totals 15 residues. CDR3 bases: TGTGCCAGCAGCTCGGACAGGGGATCCTACAATGAGCAGTTCTTC. It translates to CASSSDRGSYNEQFF.

This clone has only one observation. V and J are TRBV3-1 (or the pseudogene TRBV3-2) and TRBJ2-1; unclear D gene. CDR3 size: 16 residues. Germline assignment: CDR1 LGHDT and CDR2 YNNKEL (reference sequence). V was cut by 1 base and J by 2 bases, with 12 bases left in between. The CDR3 reads CASSQVGLGPYNEQFF. The CDR3 DNA follows: TGTGCCAGCAGCCAAGTAGGTCTAGGCCCCTACAATGAGCAGTTCTTC.

This chain uses TRBV7-9 with TRBJ2-5, with TRBD2 matching over 13 bases. The V gene's germline CDR1 is SEHNR and CDR2 FQNEAQ (reference sequence). After removal of 4 bases from V and 0 bases from J, the junction contained 2 bases not matched to a gene. The CDR3 is 16 amino acids. CDR3 nucleotide sequence: TGTGCCAGCAGCTCGACTAGCGGGGGGTACCAAGAGACCCAGTACTTC. Its translation is CASSSTSGGYQETQYF.

The chain is built from TRBV11-1 and TRBJ2-7; TRBD1 is a possible D gene (6 bases). V was clipped by 2 bases and J by 3 bases, with 14 bases between them. This CDR3 has 15 amino acids. Germline CDR1 SGHAT, CDR2 FQDESV (reference sequence). The CDR3 DNA is TGTGCCAGCAGCTTAACCGGGACATCCGACTACGAGCAGTACTTC. Its protein product is CASSLTGTSDYEQYF.

V usage is TRBV5-1 and J usage is TRBJ2-3; D ambiguous. Trimming shortened V by 2 bases and J by 4 bases, and 8 bases separated the two germline ends. Germline CDR1 and CDR2: SGHRS and YFSETQ. This CDR3 spans 13 amino acids. CDR3 protein: CASSFGGPDTQYF. The CDR3 DNA is TGCGCCAGCAGCTTCGGCGGCCCAGATACGCAGTATTTT.

The chain recombines TRBV18 with TRBJ2-7; a weak D match, TRBD2 (6 bases). Germline V lookup: CDR1 KGHSH, CDR2 LQKENI. V lost 3 bases and J 5 bases, leaving 17 bases between the germline ends. This CDR3 spans 15 amino acids. CDR3 nucleotide sequence: TGTGCCAGCTCACCCAGGGTTGGGGGGAGAAACGAGCAGTACTTC. This encodes CASSPRVGGRNEQYF. Combining the CDR3 with reference TRBV18 and TRBJ2-7 gives the whole variable domain NAGVMQNPRHLVRRRGQEARLRCSPMKGHSHVYWYRQLPEEGLKFMVYLQKENIIDESGMPKERFSAEFPKEGPSILRIQQVVRGDSAAYFCASSPRVGGRNEQYFGPGTRLTVT.

The genes are TRBV19 and TRBJ2-4; 7 bases are shared with TRBD2. The CDR3 covers 15 residues. J gave up 5 bases and V 5 bases, and 9 bases lay outside the gene matches. From germline, CDR1 is LNHDA and CDR2 SQIVND (reference sequence). The CDR3 protein is CASSSRGGSQNIQYF. Here the CDR3 DNA reads TGTGCCAGTAGTTCGCGGGGAGGGAGTCAAAACATTCAGTACTTC.

The chain is built from TRBV2 and TRBJ1-2, with no clear D. V dropped 4 bases and J dropped 8 bases, with 14 bases sitting between them. Germline V lookup: CDR1 SNHLY, CDR2 FYNNEI. The CDR3 runs 13 residues. The CDR3 coding sequence is TGTGCCAGCAGTGGGGAGGGCCAAAACGGCTACACCTTC. It encodes CASSGEGQNGYTF.

The chain carries TRBV2 and TRBJ2-7; D not certain. V lost 6 bases and J lost 0, with 6 bases in between. Germline V gene sequence: CDR1 SNHLY, CDR2 FYNNEI. This CDR3 has 12 residues. The DNA of the CDR3 is TGTGCCAGCAGCCCCTCCTCCTACGAGCAGTACTTC. Its protein product is CASSPSSYEQYF.

J is TRBJ2-1 and V is TRBV3-1 (or the pseudogene TRBV3-2), with 8 bases lining up with TRBD1. Germline V gene lookup returns CDR1 LGHDT and CDR2 YNNKEL (reference sequence). V shed 3 bases, J shed 11 bases, and the junction held 3 bases outside the gene matches. This CDR3 region has 12 residues. Here the CDR3 reads CASSQTGVQQFF. The CDR3 DNA sequence: TGTGCCAGCAGCCAGACAGGGGTACAGCAGTTCTTC.

The chain has TRBV5-4 and TRBJ1-2, with 10 bases matching TRBD1. The CDR3 consists of 12 residues. The trim removed 5 bases at V and 6 bases at J, leaving 1 base unmatched. The germline gives CDR1 SGHNT, CDR2 YYREEE (reference sequence). As DNA, the CDR3 is TGTGCCAGCAGGACAGGGGGCGATGGCTACACCTTC. Its protein is CASRTGGDGYTF.

The V and J genes are TRBV3-1 (or the pseudogene TRBV3-2) and TRBJ1-1; a weak D match, TRBD1 (5 bases). The CDR3 consists of 12 residues. In germline, CDR1 is LGHDT, CDR2 YNNKEL (reference sequence). Trimming stripped 10 bases from V and 3 bases from J, with 12 bases between. Here the CDR3 reads CATSRGDTEAFF. CDR3 coding DNA: TGTGCCACCTCCCGGGGGGACACTGAAGCTTTCTTT.

This clone appeared once. V is TRBV5-1 and J is TRBJ2-1; 10 bases match TRBD1. The V segment lost 3 bases and the J segment 7 bases; nucleotides outside the gene matches: 4. Germline CDR1 and CDR2: SGHRS and YFSETQ. This CDR3 is 14 amino acids long. DNA of the CDR3: TGCGCCAGCAGCTCCGGACAGGGGGGTAATGAGCAGTTCTTC. This translates into CASSSGQGGNEQFF.

This rearrangement joins TRBV24-1 to TRBJ1-2; 11 nucleotides agree with TRBD1. The germline CDR1 and CDR2 sequences are KGHDR and SFDVKD. After removal of 4 bases from V and 6 bases from J, the junction contained 12 bases not matched to a gene. This CDR3 region has 17 residues. CDR3 amino acids: CATSDNLRDRGVNGYTF. The CDR3 region has the DNA TGTGCCACCAGTGACAACCTCCGGGACAGGGGGGTGAATGGCTACACCTTC.

The chain couples TRBV5-1 to TRBJ2-2; 9 bases match TRBD2. V trimming: 0 bases; J trimming: 3 bases; junction bases outside the gene matches: 6. This CDR3 comprises 17 residues. Per germline, CDR1 SGHRS and CDR2 YFSETQ. CDR3 DNA sequence: TGCGCCAGCAGCTTGGCCGTAGCGGGAGAGGACACCGGGGAGCTGTTTTTT. The encoded protein is CASSLAVAGEDTGELFF.

The rearrangement joins TRBV5-1 to TRBJ2-5, with 13 bases lining up with TRBD2. The CDR3 consists of 16 residues. V was pared by 4 bases and J by 5 bases, with 8 bases of the junction left unmatched. CDR1 is SGHRS, CDR2 YFSETQ, per germline. CDR3 sequence (DNA): TGCGCCAGCAGCATCCGACTAGCGGGAGGAGGGGAGACCCAGTACTTC. Its translation: CASSIRLAGGGETQYF.

V is TRBV6-5 and J is TRBJ2-7; D is perhaps TRBD1 (6 bases). CDR1 MNHEY and CDR2 SVGAGI come from the germline V gene. The CDR3 loop spans 12 amino acids. The CDR3 bases are TGTTCCCGGGACACTAAAAATGGAGAGCAGTACTTC. This gives the protein CSRDTKNGEQYF.

CDR3 protein: CASSKDRNLYEQYF. The CDR3, as DNA: TGTGCCAGCAGTAAAGACAGGAACCTGTACGAGCAGTACTTC. The V and J genes are TRBV5-4 and TRBJ2-7; perhaps TRBD1 as D (6 bases). Looked up from germline, CDR1 is SGHNT and CDR2 is YYREEE (reference sequence). The CDR3 is 14 amino acids. V was cut by 5 bases and J by 4 bases, with 16 bases left in between.

This chain links TRBV27 with TRBJ1-1; a possible D gene is TRBD1 (6 bases). The CDR3 extends over 13 amino acids. The V end was cut by 6 bases, the J end by 1 base, with 9 bases between. Germline CDR1 and CDR2: MNHEY and SMNVEV (reference sequence). This chain's CDR3 is CASRQQGNTEAFF. CDR3 in DNA: TGTGCCAGCAGACAACAGGGGAACACTGAAGCTTTCTTT.

V is TRBV5-6 and J is TRBJ2-7, with 7 positions matching TRBD2. CDR3 size: 15 residues. The V segment lost 4 bases and the J segment 2 bases; nucleotides outside the gene matches: 9. CDR1 SGHDT and CDR2 YYEEEE come from the germline V gene. CDR3 DNA: TGTGCCAGCAGCCCCCCTAGCGGTTTCCCCTACGAGCAGTACTTC. Translation gives CASSPPSGFPYEQYF.

V and J are TRBV3-1 (or the pseudogene TRBV3-2) and TRBJ1-1; D perhaps matches TRBD1 (6 bases). The germline V gene has CDR1 LGHDT and CDR2 YNNKEL (reference sequence). The length of the CDR3 is 17 residues. V was cut by 0 bases and J by 1 base, with 15 bases left in between. In nucleotides, the CDR3 is TGTGCCAGCAGCCAAGATCGTCGGGGGGCGGGGAACACTGAAGCTTTCTTT. Translation gives CASSQDRRGAGNTEAFF.

CDR3 region: CASSLVQDTDTQYF. The DNA for the CDR3 is TGTGCCAGCAGCTTGGTTCAGGACACAGATACGCAGTATTTT. The rearrangement links TRBV5-4 to TRBJ2-3; D uncertain. Germline CDR1 SGHNT, CDR2 YYREEE (reference sequence). The CDR3 contains 14 residues. The V end was cut by 0 bases, the J end by 2 bases, with 7 bases between.

In DNA form, the CDR3 reads TGTGCCAGCAGCTTAGGCACTAGCGGGTCCACCGGGGAGCTGTTTTTT. This translates into CASSLGTSGSTGELFF. The rearrangement joins TRBV7-2 to TRBJ2-2, with 9 bases aligning to TRBD2. The germline V gene has CDR1 SGHTA and CDR2 FQGNSA. V lost 1 base to trimming and J lost 4 bases; unmatched junction nucleotides: 4. The CDR3 covers 16 residues.

In this sample, this clone turned up once. This chain joins TRBV7-2 and TRBJ2-7; D possibly corresponds to TRBD2 (6 bases). Germline V gene sequence: CDR1 SGHTA, CDR2 FQGNSA. The CDR3 has 15 residues. Trimming pared 5 bases from V and 1 base from J, leaving 15 bases between. Here the CDR3 reads CASSVTSGGSYEQYF. The CDR3 coding sequence is TGTGCCAGCAGCGTGACTAGTGGGGGATCCTACGAGCAGTACTTC.

The chain joins TRBV24-1 to TRBJ2-3; D remains unclear. Germline V lookup: CDR1 KGHDR, CDR2 SFDVKD. Trimming shortened V by 6 bases and J by 0 bases, and 12 bases separated the two germline ends. This CDR3 spans 15 amino acids. The CDR3 coding sequence is TGTGCCACCAGTAGTGGCGGAACTAGCACAGATACGCAGTATTTT. Amino acid sequence: CATSSGGTSTDTQYF.

The chain carries TRBV6-5 and TRBJ2-3, with 7 bases identical to TRBD2. CDR1 and CDR2 from the germline V gene are MNHEY and SVGAGI. Trimming cost V 4 bases and J 6 bases; bases outside gene matches: 7. CDR3 length: 14 residues. CDR3 in amino acids: CASSSAGRGDTQYF. CDR3 DNA sequence: TGTGCCAGCAGTTCGGCAGGGCGGGGGGATACGCAGTATTTT.